This TCR beta chain was sequenced for a study of cytomegalovirus exposure and HLA in healthy donors. Study-level points and caveats: In a later analysis, parvovirus B19, influenza, CMV and Epstein-Barr virus appeared linked to several top co-occurrence clusters.

The length of the CDR3 is 14 residues. The ends lost 2 bases at V and 11 bases at J; junction bases unmatched: 11. Germline loops: CDR1 MNHNS, CDR2 SASEGT. The PCR used 60 Vbeta and 13 Jbeta primers. The table came from immunoSEQ multiplex PCR; TCRdb's copy has only in-frame clones and leaves some out. The sample comprises some 100,000 clones, 55% to 75% of which are singletons, and 5.4% rests with the top ten. Notes on this clone: Its antigen is unidentified.

The V call is TRBV6-1, the J call TRBJ1-1; 7 bases fit TRBD1. The sequence came from a woman between 65 and 79 years old in good health and CMV-seropositive. The sequenced sample was PBMCs. As DNA, the CDR3 is TGTGCCAGCAGTGAAATTGCCAGGGGGAATTCGGCTTTCTTT. Its translation: CASSEIARGNSAFF.